The 29 T cell receptor beta chains below come from one sample, sequenced in a study of blood T cell repertoires in COVID-19. Assay: immunoSEQ multiplex PCR; the TCRdb copy retains only in-frame clones and omits some. The repertoire holds 200,000 to 250,000 clones, with about 85% as singletons. The sample was peripheral blood. The receptors were gathered from a woman aged 18-29 years who had recovered from COVID-19.

The V call is TRBV29-1, the J call TRBJ2-5; the D gene is possibly TRBD2 (5 bases). The CDR3 has 14 amino acids. Trimming cost V 5 bases and J 5 bases, with 18 bases left between them. Germline CDR1 reads SQVTM; CDR2 reads ANQGSEA. The CDR3 nucleotides read TGCAGCGTTCCTTTTCCGGGGAAGAGGGAGACCCAGTACTTC. It specifies CSVPFPGKRETQYF.

This sequence joins TRBV19 and TRBJ1-2, with D perhaps TRBD1 (6 bases). CDR1 and CDR2 from the germline V gene are LNHDA and SQIVND (reference sequence). The CDR3 totals 17 residues. V was pared by 3 bases and J by 3 bases, with 20 bases between. The CDR3 sequence is CASSIAENPGGYYGYTF. CDR3 DNA sequence: TGTGCCAGTAGTATCGCAGAGAACCCGGGGGGCTACTATGGCTACACCTTC. Full variable domain (remainder filled in from reference TRBV19 and TRBJ1-2): DGGITQSPKYLFRKEGQNVTLSCEQNLNHDAMYWYRQDPGQGLRLIYYSQIVNDFQKGDIAEGYSVSREKKESFPLTVTSAQKNPTAFYLCASSIAENPGGYYGYTFGSGTRLTVV.

This chain links TRBV7-9 with TRBJ1-2, with unresolved D. This CDR3 contains 12 residues. Germline V lookup: CDR1 SEHNR, CDR2 FQNEAQ (reference sequence). Trimming pared 0 bases from V and 11 bases from J, leaving 10 bases between. The CDR3 bases are TGTGCCAGCAGCTTAGCCGGACTGCCTTACACCTTC. It translates to CASSLAGLPYTF.

This chain joins TRBV18 and TRBJ2-6, with 8 nucleotides matching TRBD1. Germline trimming cut 5 bases from V and 2 bases from J; bases unmatched to any gene: 2. The CDR3 contains 15 residues. Germline CDR1 is KGHSH and CDR2 is LQKENI. The chain's CDR3 is CASSKQGAGANVLTF. The CDR3 coding sequence is TGTGCCAGCTCAAAACAGGGGGCTGGGGCCAACGTCCTGACTTTC.

This sequence joins TRBV4-2 and TRBJ2-1, with D possibly being TRBD2 (5 bases). This CDR3 is built from 13 residues. Per germline, CDR1 LGHNA and CDR2 YNFKEQ. V lost 4 bases, J lost 6 bases, and 10 bases lay in between. CDR3 bases: TGTGCCAGCAGCCCGGGGAATTCCAATGAGCAGTTCTTC. It yields the protein CASSPGNSNEQFF.

The genes are TRBV19 and TRBJ2-7; D is unresolved. V lost 7 bases and J lost 0, with 13 bases in between. From germline, CDR1 is LNHDA and CDR2 SQIVND (reference sequence). The CDR3 is 14 amino acids. The CDR3, as DNA: TGTGCCAGTACCGCGACTCCAAGCTCCTACGAGCAGTACTTC. This gives the protein CASTATPSSYEQYF.

This rearrangement joins TRBV7-9 to TRBJ2-1; 13 nucleotides line up with TRBD2. Unmatched junction bases numbered 7, after V lost 5 bases and J lost 12 bases. Germline V gene sequence: CDR1 SEHNR, CDR2 FQNEAQ (reference sequence). This CDR3 is built from 14 residues. In DNA, the CDR3 is TGTGCCAGCAGCCCACGGACTAGCGGGAGCGGGCAGTTCTTC. Its translation is CASSPRTSGSGQFF.

The genes are TRBV6-5 and TRBJ1-5; D unresolved. Between the trimmed V and J ends, which lost 5 bases and 2 bases, there was a span of 10 bases. The germline V gene has CDR1 MNHEY and CDR2 SVGAGI. This CDR3 is 14 amino acids long. The CDR3 bases are TGTGCCAGCAGTCATACGGCGGGCAATCAGCCCCAGCATTTT. It translates to CASSHTAGNQPQHF.

The chain links TRBV7-2 to TRBJ2-1, with 9 bases that match TRBD2. Per germline, CDR1 SGHTA and CDR2 FQGNSA. After removal of 1 base from V and 4 bases from J, the junction contained 2 bases not matched to a gene. This CDR3 spans 15 amino acids. CDR3 bases: TGTGCCAGCAGCTTAGATAGCGGGGGATACAATGAGCAGTTCTTC. Encoded protein: CASSLDSGGYNEQFF.

J is TRBJ1-1 and V is TRBV5-6; tentatively, D is TRBD1 (6 bases). Germline V gene lookup returns CDR1 SGHDT and CDR2 YYEEEE. The CDR3 loop spans 16 amino acids. Trimming removed 4 bases from V and 4 bases from J, with 20 bases in between. The CDR3 loop reads CASSIYLTGIRTEAFF. The CDR3 coding sequence is TGTGCCAGCAGCATTTATCTTACAGGGATTCGCACTGAAGCTTTCTTT.

The CDR3 sequence is CATRNPEETQYF. The CDR3 DNA is TGTGCCACCCGTAACCCGGAAGAGACCCAGTACTTC. V and J are TRBV27 and TRBJ2-5; D not certain. The ends were cut back, 10 bases at V and 3 bases at J, with 12 bases in the middle. The CDR3 sequence is 12 residues long. Per the germline V gene, CDR1 is MNHEY and CDR2 is SMNVEV (reference sequence).

This chain connects TRBV6-5 to TRBJ1-5; 7 bases are shared with TRBD1. The CDR3 spans 15 residues. CDR1 is MNHEY, CDR2 SVGAGI, per germline. The trim removed 5 bases at V and 0 bases at J, leaving 4 bases unmatched. The CDR3 DNA reads TGTGCCAGCAGTCCGACAGGGTATAGCAATCAGCCCCAGCATTTT. This codes for CASSPTGYSNQPQHF.

V is TRBV15 and J is TRBJ2-7; a weak D match, TRBD1 (6 bases). The CDR3 has 13 amino acids. The germline CDR1 and CDR2 sequences are LNHNV and YYDKDF (reference sequence). V was pared by 4 bases and J by 3 bases, with 10 bases between. CDR3 nucleotides: TGTGCCACCAGCACTCGGACAGACTACGAGCAGTACTTC. Amino acid sequence: CATSTRTDYEQYF.

The CDR3 is CASSSPSGSLEETQYF. As DNA, the CDR3 is TGCGCCAGCAGCTCGCCGAGCGGGAGTTTAGAAGAGACCCAGTACTTC. The chain links TRBV5-1 to TRBJ2-5, with 8 bases aligning to TRBD2. The CDR3 sequence is 16 residues long. J was trimmed by 3 bases and V by 3 bases; bases with no gene match: 10. CDR1 SGHRS and CDR2 YFSETQ come from the germline V gene.

This clone is a singleton in its sample. The chain links TRBV19 to TRBJ2-7; a weak D match, TRBD2 (7 bases). V dropped 1 base and J dropped 4 bases, with 23 bases sitting between them. In germline, CDR1 is LNHDA, CDR2 SQIVND (reference sequence). The CDR3 extends over 18 amino acids. The CDR3 DNA reads as TGTGCCAGTAGTATAGGGGGGGGCAAGGGTAAGGGTGTTTACGAGCAGTACTTC. Amino acids: CASSIGGGKGKGVYEQYF.

This chain joins TRBV9 and TRBJ2-2; D perhaps matches TRBD1 (6 bases). Germline V CDR1 and CDR2: SGDLS, YYNGEE. V was trimmed by 5 bases and J by 7 bases, leaving 9 bases between them. The CDR3 totals 12 residues. The CDR3 sequence is CASSLGGGELFF. CDR3 in DNA: TGTGCCAGCAGTTTAGGGGGCGGGGAGCTGTTTTTT.

This chain links TRBV28 with TRBJ2-2; TRBD1 matches 7 bases. The CDR3 spans 15 residues. CDR1 is MDHEN and CDR2 is SYDVKM in the germline V gene. The V and J ends lost 6 bases and 2 bases, in that order; junction bases with no gene match: 6. Here the CDR3 reads CASSWDSLNTGELFF. CDR3 nucleotides: TGTGCCAGCAGCTGGGACAGCTTAAACACCGGGGAGCTGTTTTTT.

The chain links TRBV27 to TRBJ2-7; 7 nucleotides match TRBD2. CDR1 and CDR2 (germline): MNHEY, SMNVEV (reference sequence). The CDR3 has 14 residues. Losses at the gene ends were 4 bases for V and 2 bases for J; bases not matched to a gene: 5. CDR3 nucleotides: TGTGCCAGCAGTTGGGCTAGCGGAACCTACGAGCAGTACTTC. It translates to CASSWASGTYEQYF.

The chain has TRBV19 and TRBJ1-2; D ambiguous. CDR1 LNHDA and CDR2 SQIVND come from the germline V gene (reference sequence). The CDR3 is made up of 13 amino acids. The ends were cut back, 3 bases at V and 4 bases at J, with 9 bases in the middle. This CDR3 reads CASSIWESYGYTF. In DNA form, the CDR3 reads TGTGCCAGTAGTATTTGGGAGAGCTATGGCTACACCTTC.

This clone was recorded once. The chain employs TRBV18 and TRBJ2-1, with TRBD1 matching 7 bases. The V gene's germline CDR1 is KGHSH and CDR2 LQKENI. The length of the CDR3 is 13 residues. Losses at the gene ends were 2 bases for V and 7 bases for J; bases not matched to a gene: 2. Written as DNA, the CDR3 is TGTGCCAGCTCACCAACAGGGGCAAATGAGCAGTTCTTC. Its protein product is CASSPTGANEQFF.

The chain recombines TRBV25-1 with TRBJ2-5; tentative D call: TRBD2 (6 bases). CDR1 is MGHDK and CDR2 is SYGVNS in the germline V gene. CDR3 length: 12 amino acids. Trimming took 7 bases from V and 13 from J, leaving 19 bases between them. As DNA, the CDR3 is TGTGCCAGCACTGAGGGAGGACCTGTCTTGTACTTC. Amino acid sequence: CASTEGGPVLYF.

This clone has just a few counts. The chain combines TRBV30 with TRBJ2-5, with D uncertain. V was trimmed by 3 bases and J by 5 bases, leaving 16 bases between them. This CDR3 contains 14 residues. Per germline, CDR1 GTSNPN and CDR2 SVGIG (reference sequence). CDR3 in amino acids: CAWRVLGPRETQYF. The CDR3 DNA is TGTGCCTGGAGGGTGTTGGGCCCCCGGGAGACCCAGTACTTC.

The chain has TRBV24-1 and TRBJ2-1; D possibly corresponds to TRBD2 (5 bases). Trimming took off 5 bases at V and 0 bases at J, with 19 bases between the two ends. This CDR3 region has 18 residues. CDR1 and CDR2 from the germline V gene are KGHDR and SFDVKD. The CDR3 is CATSALGSGRSSYNEQFF. The CDR3 nucleotides read TGTGCCACCAGTGCCCTGGGCAGCGGTAGAAGCTCCTACAATGAGCAGTTCTTC.

This clone was counted only a few times. This chain uses TRBV19 with TRBJ1-5; TRBD1 might be the D (5 bases). CDR3 length: 13 amino acids. Trimming shortened V by 6 bases and J by 7 bases, and 13 bases separated the two germline ends. From germline, CDR1 is LNHDA and CDR2 SQIVND (reference sequence). This CDR3 reads CASRSGMVQPQHF. The CDR3 coding sequence is TGTGCCAGTAGGTCAGGGATGGTCCAGCCCCAGCATTTT.

The chain carries TRBV7-2 and TRBJ2-7, with 15 bases fitting TRBD2. This CDR3 comprises 17 residues. After removal of 5 bases from V and 3 bases from J, the junction contained 8 bases not matched to a gene. From germline, CDR1 is SGHTA and CDR2 FQGNSA. The CDR3 reads CASSIGTSGRRGYEQYF. Written as DNA, the CDR3 is TGTGCCAGCAGCATTGGGACTAGCGGGAGGCGAGGCTACGAGCAGTACTTC.

The V and J genes are TRBV5-4 and TRBJ2-3; 9 nucleotides line up with TRBD1. Germline V CDR1 and CDR2: SGHNT, YYREEE (reference sequence). The V gene end was trimmed by 0 bases and the J gene end by 3 bases; junction bases not matched to a gene: 8. This CDR3 has 17 amino acids. The CDR3 bases are TGTGCCAGCAGCTTGGAACCTACAGGGGGCGGAACAGATACGCAGTATTTT. It codes for CASSLEPTGGGTDTQYF. Looking up the rest from reference TRBV5-4 and TRBJ2-3 gives the full variable domain: ETGVTQSPTHLIKTRGQQVTLRCSSQSGHNTVSWYQQALGQGPQFIFQYYREEENGRGNFPPRFSGLQFPNYSSELNVNALELDDSALYLCASSLEPTGGGTDTQYFGPGTRLTVL.

The chain couples TRBV6-5 to TRBJ1-1; D is uncertain. The germline V gene encodes CDR1 MNHEY and CDR2 SVGAGI. V was clipped by 7 bases and J by 0 bases, with 12 bases between them. The CDR3 loop spans 14 amino acids. The CDR3 DNA reads TGTGCCAGCACCCGACAAAATATGAACACTGAAGCTTTCTTT. Translated, it gives CASTRQNMNTEAFF.

The rearrangement joins TRBV5-4 to TRBJ2-2, with 8 bases matching TRBD1. With V trimmed by 1 base and J by 4 bases, 3 bases remained unmatched. CDR1 SGHNT and CDR2 YYREEE come from the germline V gene (reference sequence). This CDR3 contains 15 residues. CDR3 region: CASSLTGGVTGELFF. The CDR3 DNA reads TGTGCCAGCAGCTTGACAGGGGGTGTCACCGGGGAGCTGTTTTTT. Based on the CDR3 plus reference TRBV5-4 and TRBJ2-2, the full variable domain is ETGVTQSPTHLIKTRGQQVTLRCSSQSGHNTVSWYQQALGQGPQFIFQYYREEENGRGNFPPRFSGLQFPNYSSELNVNALELDDSALYLCASSLTGGVTGELFFGEGSRLTVL.

This clone was observed once. J is TRBJ2-3 and V is TRBV5-6, with TRBD2 matching over 8 bases. V lost 4 bases, J lost 0 bases, and 7 bases stayed unmatched. The length of the CDR3 is 16 residues. Germline loops: CDR1 SGHDT, CDR2 YYEEEE. The CDR3 loop reads CASSGTSGTSTDTQYF. The CDR3 nucleotides are TGTGCCAGCAGCGGAACTAGCGGTACCAGCACAGATACGCAGTATTTT. The entire variable domain, with the rest obtained from reference TRBV5-6 and TRBJ2-3, is as follows: DAGVTQSPTHLIKTRGQQVTLRCSPKSGHDTVSWYQQALGQGPQFIFQYYEEEERQRGNFPDRFSGHQFPNYSSELNVNALLLGDSALYLCASSGTSGTSTDTQYFGPGTRLTVL.